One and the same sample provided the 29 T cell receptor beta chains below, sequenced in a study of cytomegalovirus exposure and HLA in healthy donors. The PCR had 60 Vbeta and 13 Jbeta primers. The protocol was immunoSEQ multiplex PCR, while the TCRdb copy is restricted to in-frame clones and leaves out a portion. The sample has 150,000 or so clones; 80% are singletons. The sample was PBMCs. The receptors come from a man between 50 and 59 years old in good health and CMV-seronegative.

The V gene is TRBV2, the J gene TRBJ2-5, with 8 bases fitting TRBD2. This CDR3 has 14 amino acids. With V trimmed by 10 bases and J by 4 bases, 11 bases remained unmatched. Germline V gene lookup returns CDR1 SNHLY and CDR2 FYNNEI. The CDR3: CATTRAGAPETQYF. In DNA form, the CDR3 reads TGTGCCACTACCCGAGCGGGAGCCCCAGAGACCCAGTACTTC.

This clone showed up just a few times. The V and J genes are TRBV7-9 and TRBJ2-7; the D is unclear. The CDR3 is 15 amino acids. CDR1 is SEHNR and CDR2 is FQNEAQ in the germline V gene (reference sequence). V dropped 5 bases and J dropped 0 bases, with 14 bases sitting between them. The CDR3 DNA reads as TGTGCCAGCAGCCACACAGAACTTTCCTCCTACGAGCAGTACTTC. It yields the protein CASSHTELSSYEQYF.

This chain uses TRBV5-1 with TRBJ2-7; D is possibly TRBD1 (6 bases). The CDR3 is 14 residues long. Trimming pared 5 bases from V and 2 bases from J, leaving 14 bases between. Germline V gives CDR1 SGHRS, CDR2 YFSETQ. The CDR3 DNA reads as TGCGCCAGCAGTACCCAGCAGGGGACCTACGAGCAGTACTTC. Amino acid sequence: CASSTQQGTYEQYF.

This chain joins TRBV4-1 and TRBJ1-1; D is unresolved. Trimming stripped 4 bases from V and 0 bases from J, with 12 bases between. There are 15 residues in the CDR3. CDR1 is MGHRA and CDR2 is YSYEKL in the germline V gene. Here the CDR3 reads CASSLSGSMNTEAFF. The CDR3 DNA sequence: TGCGCCAGCAGCCTCTCAGGCTCCATGAACACTGAAGCTTTCTTT.

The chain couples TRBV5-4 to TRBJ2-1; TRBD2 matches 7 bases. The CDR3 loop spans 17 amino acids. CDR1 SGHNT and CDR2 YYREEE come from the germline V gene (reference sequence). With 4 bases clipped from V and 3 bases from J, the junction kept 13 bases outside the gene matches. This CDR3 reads CASSEDRLAEFYNEQFF. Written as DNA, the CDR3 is TGTGCCAGCAGCGAAGATCGACTAGCAGAATTCTACAATGAGCAGTTCTTC.

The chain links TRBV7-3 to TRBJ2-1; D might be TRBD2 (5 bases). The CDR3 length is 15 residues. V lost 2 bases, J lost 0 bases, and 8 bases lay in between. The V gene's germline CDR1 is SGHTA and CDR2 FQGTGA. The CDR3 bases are TGTGCCAGCAGCTTAGACTACAACTCCTACAATGAGCAGTTCTTC. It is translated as CASSLDYNSYNEQFF.

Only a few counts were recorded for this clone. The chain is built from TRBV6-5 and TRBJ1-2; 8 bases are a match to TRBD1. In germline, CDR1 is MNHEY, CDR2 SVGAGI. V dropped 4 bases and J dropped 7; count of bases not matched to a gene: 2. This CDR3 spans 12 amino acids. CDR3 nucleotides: TGTGCCAGCAGTTCGACAGGGGCTGGCTACACCTTC. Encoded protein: CASSSTGAGYTF.

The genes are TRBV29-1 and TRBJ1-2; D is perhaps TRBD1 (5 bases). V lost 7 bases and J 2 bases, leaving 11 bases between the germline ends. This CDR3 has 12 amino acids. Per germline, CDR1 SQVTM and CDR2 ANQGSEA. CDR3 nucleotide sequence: TGCAGCGCCCGGTCAGGGAACTATGGCTACACCTTC. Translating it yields CSARSGNYGYTF.

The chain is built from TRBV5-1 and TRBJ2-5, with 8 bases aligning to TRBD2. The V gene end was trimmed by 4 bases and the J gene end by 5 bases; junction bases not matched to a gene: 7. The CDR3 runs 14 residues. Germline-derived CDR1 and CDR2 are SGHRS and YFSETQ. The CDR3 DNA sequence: TGCGCCAGCAGCGTGCGAGCGGGAGTGGAGACCCAGTACTTC. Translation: CASSVRAGVETQYF. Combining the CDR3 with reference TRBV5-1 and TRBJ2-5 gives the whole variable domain KAGVTQTPRYLIKTRGQQVTLSCSPISGHRSVSWYQQTPGQGLQFLFEYFSETQRNKGNFPGRFSGRQFSNSRSEMNVSTLELGDSALYLCASSVRAGVETQYFGPGTRLLVL.

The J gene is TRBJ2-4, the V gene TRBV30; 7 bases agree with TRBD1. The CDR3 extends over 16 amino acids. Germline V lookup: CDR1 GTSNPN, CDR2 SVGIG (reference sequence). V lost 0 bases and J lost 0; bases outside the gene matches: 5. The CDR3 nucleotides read TGTGCCTGGAGTGTTAGGGGACAGCTAGCCAAAAACATTCAGTACTTC. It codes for CAWSVRGQLAKNIQYF.

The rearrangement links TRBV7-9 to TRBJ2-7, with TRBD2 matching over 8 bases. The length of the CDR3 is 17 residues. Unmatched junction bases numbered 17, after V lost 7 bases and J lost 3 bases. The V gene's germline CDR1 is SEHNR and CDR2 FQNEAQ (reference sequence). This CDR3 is CASTRSGSAGGYYEQYF. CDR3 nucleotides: TGTGCCAGCACCCGAAGCGGGTCGGCGGGGGGCTACTACGAGCAGTACTTC. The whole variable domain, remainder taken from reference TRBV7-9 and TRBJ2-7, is DTGVSQNPRHKITKRGQNVTFRCDPISEHNRLYWYRQTLGQGPEFLTYFQNEAQLEKSRLLSDRFSAERPKGSFSTLEIQRTEQGDSAMYLCASTRSGSAGGYYEQYFGPGTRLTVT.

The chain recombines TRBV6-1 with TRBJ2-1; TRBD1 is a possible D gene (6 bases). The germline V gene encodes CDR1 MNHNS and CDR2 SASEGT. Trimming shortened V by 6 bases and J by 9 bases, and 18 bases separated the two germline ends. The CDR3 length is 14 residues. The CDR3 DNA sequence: TGTGCCAGCAGCAGGACAGAGGGAATTGTTGAGCAGTTCTTC. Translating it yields CASSRTEGIVEQFF.

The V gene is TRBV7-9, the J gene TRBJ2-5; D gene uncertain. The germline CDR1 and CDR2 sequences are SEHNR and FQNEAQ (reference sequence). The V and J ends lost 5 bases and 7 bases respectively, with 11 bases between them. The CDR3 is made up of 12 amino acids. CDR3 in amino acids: CASSRDLRTQYF. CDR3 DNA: TGTGCCAGCAGCCGAGATCTTAGGACCCAGTACTTC.

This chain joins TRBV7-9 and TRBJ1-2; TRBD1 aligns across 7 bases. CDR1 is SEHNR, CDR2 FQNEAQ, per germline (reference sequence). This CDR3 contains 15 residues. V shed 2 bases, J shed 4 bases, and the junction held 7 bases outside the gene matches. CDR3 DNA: TGTGCCAGCAGCTTAACAGGGGCCTCTATCTATGGCTACACCTTC. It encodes CASSLTGASIYGYTF.

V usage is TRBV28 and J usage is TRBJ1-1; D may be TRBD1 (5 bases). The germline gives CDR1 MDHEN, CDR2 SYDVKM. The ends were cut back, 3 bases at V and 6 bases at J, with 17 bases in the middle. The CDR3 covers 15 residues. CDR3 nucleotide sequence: TGTGCCAGCAGTTTCTCTCAGGTCGCGGGGGCTGAAGCTTTCTTT. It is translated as CASSFSQVAGAEAFF. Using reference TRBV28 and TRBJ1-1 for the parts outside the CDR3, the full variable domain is DVKVTQSSRYLVKRTGEKVFLECVQDMDHENMFWYRQDPGLGLRLIYFSYDVKMKEKGDIPEGYSVSREKKERFSLILESASTNQTSMYLCASSFSQVAGAEAFFGQGTRLTVV.

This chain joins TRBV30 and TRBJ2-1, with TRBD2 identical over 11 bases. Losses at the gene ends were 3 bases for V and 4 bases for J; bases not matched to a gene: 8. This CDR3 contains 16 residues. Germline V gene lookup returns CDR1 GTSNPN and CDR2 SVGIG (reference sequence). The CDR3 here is CAWRPYSGGVYNEQFF. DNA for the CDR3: TGTGCCTGGAGGCCCTATAGCGGGGGGGTATACAATGAGCAGTTCTTC.

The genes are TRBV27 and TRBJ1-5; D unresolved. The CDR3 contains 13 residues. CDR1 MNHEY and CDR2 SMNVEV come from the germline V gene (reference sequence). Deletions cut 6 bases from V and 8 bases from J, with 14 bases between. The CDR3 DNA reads TGTGCCAGCAGCCGCACCTATGGTGAGCCCCAGCATTTT. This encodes CASSRTYGEPQHF.

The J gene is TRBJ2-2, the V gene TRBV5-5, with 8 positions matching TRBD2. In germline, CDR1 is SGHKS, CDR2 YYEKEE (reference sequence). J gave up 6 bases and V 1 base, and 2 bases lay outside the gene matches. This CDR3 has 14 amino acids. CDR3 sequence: CASSLRGGAGELFF. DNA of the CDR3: TGTGCCAGCAGCTTGCGGGGGGGTGCCGGGGAGCTGTTTTTT.

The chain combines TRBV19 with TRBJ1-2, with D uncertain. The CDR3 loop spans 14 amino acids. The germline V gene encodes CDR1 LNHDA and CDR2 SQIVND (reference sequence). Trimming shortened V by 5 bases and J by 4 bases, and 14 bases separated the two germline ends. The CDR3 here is CASSPREVAYGYTF. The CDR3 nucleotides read TGTGCCAGTAGTCCCCGGGAGGTGGCCTATGGCTACACCTTC.

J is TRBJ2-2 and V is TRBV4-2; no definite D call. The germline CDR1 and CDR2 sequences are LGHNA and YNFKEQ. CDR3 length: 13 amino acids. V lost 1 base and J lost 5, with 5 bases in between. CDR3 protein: CASSQAETGELFF. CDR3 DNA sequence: TGTGCCAGCAGCCAAGCTGAGACCGGGGAGCTGTTTTTT.

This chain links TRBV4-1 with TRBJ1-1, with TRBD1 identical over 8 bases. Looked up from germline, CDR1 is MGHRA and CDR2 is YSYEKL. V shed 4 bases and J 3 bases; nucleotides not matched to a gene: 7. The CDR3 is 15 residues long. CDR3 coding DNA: TGCGCCAGCAGCCTAAGAGGGGGACAGGACACTGAAGCTTTCTTT. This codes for CASSLRGGQDTEAFF.

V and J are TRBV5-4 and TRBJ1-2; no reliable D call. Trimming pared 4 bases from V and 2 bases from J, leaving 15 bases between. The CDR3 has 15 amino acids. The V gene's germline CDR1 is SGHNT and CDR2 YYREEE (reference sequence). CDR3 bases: TGTGCCAGCAGCGGGTCTGGAGCGCTGAACTATGGCTACACCTTC. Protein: CASSGSGALNYGYTF.

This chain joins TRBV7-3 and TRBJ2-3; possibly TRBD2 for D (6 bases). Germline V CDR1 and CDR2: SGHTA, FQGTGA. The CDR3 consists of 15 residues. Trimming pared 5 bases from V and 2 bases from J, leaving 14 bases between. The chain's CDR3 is CASSPTGTDTDTQYF. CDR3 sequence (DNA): TGTGCCAGCAGCCCTACCGGGACTGACACAGATACGCAGTATTTT.

The CDR3 DNA follows: TGTGCCAGCAGTCTCCCAAACAGGAAGTCCCACTATGGCTACACCTTC. Protein: CASSLPNRKSHYGYTF. This chain uses TRBV28 with TRBJ1-2; weak D call: TRBD1 (5 bases). The CDR3 spans 16 residues. The ends were cut back, 5 bases at V and 3 bases at J, with 19 bases in the middle. Germline V gene data show CDR1 as MDHEN and CDR2 as SYDVKM.

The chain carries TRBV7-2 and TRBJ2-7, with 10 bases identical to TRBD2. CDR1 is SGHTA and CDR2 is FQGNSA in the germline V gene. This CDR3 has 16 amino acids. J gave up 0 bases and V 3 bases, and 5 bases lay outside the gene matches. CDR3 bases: TGTGCCAGCAGCTTTAGCGGGAGGCGACCCTCCTACGAGCAGTACTTC. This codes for CASSFSGRRPSYEQYF.

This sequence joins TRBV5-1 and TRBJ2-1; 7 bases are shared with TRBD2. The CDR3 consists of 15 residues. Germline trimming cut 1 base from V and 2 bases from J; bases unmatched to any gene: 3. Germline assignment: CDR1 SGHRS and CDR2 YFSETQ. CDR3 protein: CASSLSSGAYNEQFF. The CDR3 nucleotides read TGCGCCAGCAGCTTGTCAAGCGGGGCCTACAATGAGCAGTTCTTC.

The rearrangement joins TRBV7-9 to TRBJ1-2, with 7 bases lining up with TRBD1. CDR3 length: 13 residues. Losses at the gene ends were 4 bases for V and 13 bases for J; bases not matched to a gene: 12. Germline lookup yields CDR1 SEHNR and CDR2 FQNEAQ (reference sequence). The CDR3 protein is CASSSEGAKACTF. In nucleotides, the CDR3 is TGTGCCAGCAGCTCCGAGGGGGCAAAGGCCTGCACCTTC.

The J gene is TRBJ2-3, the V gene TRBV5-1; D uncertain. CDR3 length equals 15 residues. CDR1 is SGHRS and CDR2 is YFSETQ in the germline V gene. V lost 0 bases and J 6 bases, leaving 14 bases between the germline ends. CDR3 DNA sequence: TGCGCCAGCAGCTTGGAGTACCCTCCCGGGGATACGCAGTATTTT. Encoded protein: CASSLEYPPGDTQYF. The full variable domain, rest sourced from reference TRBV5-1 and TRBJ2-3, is KAGVTQTPRYLIKTRGQQVTLSCSPISGHRSVSWYQQTPGQGLQFLFEYFSETQRNKGNFPGRFSGRQFSNSRSEMNVSTLELGDSALYLCASSLEYPPGDTQYFGPGTRLTVL.

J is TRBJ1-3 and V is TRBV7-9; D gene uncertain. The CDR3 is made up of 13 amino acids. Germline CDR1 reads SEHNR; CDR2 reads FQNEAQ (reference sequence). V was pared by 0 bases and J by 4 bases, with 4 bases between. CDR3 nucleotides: TGTGCCAGCAGCTTAGCACAAGGAAACACCATATATTTT. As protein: CASSLAQGNTIYF.